This T cell receptor beta chain was captured by sequencing in a study of blood T cell repertoires in COVID-19. For the study at large: Acute and convalescent COVID-19 samples came from the United States, Italy and Spain. The cDNA or gDNA used as material had been derived from T cells, B-cell-depleted T cells, or PBMCs.

Authors' analysis steps: The authors estimated nucleated cell counts from reference gene primer amplification. Data came from immunoSEQ multiplex PCR; TCRdb stores just in-frame clones and leaves some out. V and J calls and clone size are those listed in that table; D and trimming were worked out from the DNA. Among approximately 250,000 clones, under 90% were seen once, and the ten largest hold 8% to 9.5%. CDR1 and CDR2 from the germline V gene are SNHLY and FYNNEI. V shed 6 bases, J shed 0 bases, and the junction held 5 bases outside the gene matches. The CDR3 loop spans 16 amino acids. This chain links TRBV2 with TRBJ2-5; TRBD2 matches 12 bases. The receptor comes from a human donor in a cohort sampled during active COVID-19. Sequenced material: peripheral blood. CDR3 region: CASRRRLAGDQETQYF. CDR3 nucleotide sequence: TGTGCCAGCAGACGGAGACTAGCGGGAGACCAAGAGACCCAGTACTTC. Together with reference TRBV2 and TRBJ2-5, the CDR3 gives the full variable domain: EPEVTQTPSHQVTQMGQEVILRCVPISNHLYFYWYRQILGQKVEFLVSFYNNEISEKSEIFDDQFSVERPDGSNFTLKIRSTKLEDSAMYFCASRRRLAGDQETQYFGPGTRLLVL.